This entry features one T cell receptor beta chain sequence. The CDR3 has 19 amino acids. The sample is drawn from a study of blood T cell repertoires in COVID-19. How the authors handled the data: Researchers report that nucleated cell counts were estimated from reference gene primer amplification. TCRdb keeps only in-frame clones here, not all; method: immunoSEQ multiplex PCR. V, J and clone size are those of that table, while D and trimming were read from the DNA. The sample gives under 250,000 clones, 86% of which show up once; roughly 6.2% is in the top ten. The source material was peripheral blood. The chain has TRBV21-1 and TRBJ1-5; the D segment call TRBD1 is taken from the table without a DNA check. TRBV21-1 is tagged as a pseudogene. This clonotype was obtained from a woman older than 75 with COVID-19, enrolled during active disease. CDR3 region: CASSNRDRVFKLGNQPQHF. In DNA form, the CDR3 reads TGTGCCAGCAGCAACCGGGACAGGGTTTTCAAGTTGGGCAATCAGCCCCAGCATTTT.